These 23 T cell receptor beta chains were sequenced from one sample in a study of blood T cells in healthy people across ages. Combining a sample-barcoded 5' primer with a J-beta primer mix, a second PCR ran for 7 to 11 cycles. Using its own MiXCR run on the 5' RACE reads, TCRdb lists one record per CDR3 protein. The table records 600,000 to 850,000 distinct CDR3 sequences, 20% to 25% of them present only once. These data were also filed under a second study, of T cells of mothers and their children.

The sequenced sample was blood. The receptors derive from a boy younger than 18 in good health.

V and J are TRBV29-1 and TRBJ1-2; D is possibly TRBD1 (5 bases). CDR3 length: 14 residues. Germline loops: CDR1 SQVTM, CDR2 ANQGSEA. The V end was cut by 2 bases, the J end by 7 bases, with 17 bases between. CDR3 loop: CSVEQGSNPPGYTF. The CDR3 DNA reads TGCAGCGTTGAACAGGGTTCAAACCCCCCTGGCTACACCTTC.

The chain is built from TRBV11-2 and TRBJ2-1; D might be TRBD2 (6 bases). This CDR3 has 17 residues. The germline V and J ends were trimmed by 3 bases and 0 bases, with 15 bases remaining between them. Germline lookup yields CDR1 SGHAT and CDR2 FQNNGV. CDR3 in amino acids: CASSLISGLSSYNEQFF. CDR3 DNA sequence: TGTGCCAGCAGCTTGATCTCGGGACTCAGCTCCTACAATGAGCAGTTCTTC.

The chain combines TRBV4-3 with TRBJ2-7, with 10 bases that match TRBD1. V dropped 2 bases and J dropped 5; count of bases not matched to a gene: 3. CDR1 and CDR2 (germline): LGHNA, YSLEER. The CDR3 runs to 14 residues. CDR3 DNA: TGCGCCAGCAGCCAATGGGACAGGGGAGACGAGCAGTACTTC. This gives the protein CASSQWDRGDEQYF.

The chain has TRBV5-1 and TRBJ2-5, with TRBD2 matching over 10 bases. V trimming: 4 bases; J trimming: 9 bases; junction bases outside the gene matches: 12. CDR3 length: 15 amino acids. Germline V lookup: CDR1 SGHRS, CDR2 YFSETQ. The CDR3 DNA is TGCGCCAGCAGCGCGGGACTAGCGCGACAATGGGCCCAGTACTTC. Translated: CASSAGLARQWAQYF.

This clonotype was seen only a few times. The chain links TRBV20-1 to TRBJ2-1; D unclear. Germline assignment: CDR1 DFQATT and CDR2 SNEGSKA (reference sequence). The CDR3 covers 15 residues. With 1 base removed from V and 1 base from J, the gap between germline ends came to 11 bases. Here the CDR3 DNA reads TGCAGTGCTAGAGGCCTAGACCTATCCTACAATGAGCAGTTCTTC. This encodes CSARGLDLSYNEQFF.

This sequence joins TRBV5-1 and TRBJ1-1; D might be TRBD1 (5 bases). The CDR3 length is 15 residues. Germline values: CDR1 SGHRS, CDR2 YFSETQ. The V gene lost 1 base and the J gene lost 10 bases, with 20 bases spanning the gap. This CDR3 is CASSLLGGESGLAFF. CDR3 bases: TGCGCCAGCAGCTTGTTGGGGGGAGAGTCGGGTTTAGCTTTCTTT.

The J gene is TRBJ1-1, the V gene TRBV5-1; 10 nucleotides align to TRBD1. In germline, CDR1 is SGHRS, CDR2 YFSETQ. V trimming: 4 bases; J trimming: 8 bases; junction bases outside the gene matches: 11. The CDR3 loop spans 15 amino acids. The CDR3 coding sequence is TGCGCCAGCAGCACCTCCGGGACAGGGGAAACGGAAGCTTTCTTT. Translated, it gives CASSTSGTGETEAFF.

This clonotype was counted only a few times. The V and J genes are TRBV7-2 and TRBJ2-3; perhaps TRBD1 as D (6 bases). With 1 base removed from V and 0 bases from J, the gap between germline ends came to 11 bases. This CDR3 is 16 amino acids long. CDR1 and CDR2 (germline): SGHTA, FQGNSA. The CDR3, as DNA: TGTGCCAGCAGCTTAGGGACAGTGTCTAGCACAGATACGCAGTATTTT. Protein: CASSLGTVSSTDTQYF.

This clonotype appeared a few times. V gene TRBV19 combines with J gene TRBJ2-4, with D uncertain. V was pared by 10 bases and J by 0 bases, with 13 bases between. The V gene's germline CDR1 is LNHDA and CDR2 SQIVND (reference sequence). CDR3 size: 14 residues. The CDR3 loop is CAKDGRLAKNIQYF. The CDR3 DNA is TGTGCCAAGGACGGTCGTCTAGCCAAAAACATTCAGTACTTC.

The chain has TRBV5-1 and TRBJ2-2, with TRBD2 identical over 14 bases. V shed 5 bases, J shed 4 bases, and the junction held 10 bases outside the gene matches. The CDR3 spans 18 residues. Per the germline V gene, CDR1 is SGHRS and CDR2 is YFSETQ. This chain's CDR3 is CASRSGTSGSGSTGELFF. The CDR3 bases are TGCGCCAGCAGATCAGGGACTAGCGGGAGCGGATCCACCGGGGAGCTGTTTTTT.

CDR3 DNA sequence: TGCGCCAGCAGCCTCCAACAGCCACCCCAATACAATGAGCAGTTCTTC. Translation gives CASSLQQPPQYNEQFF. The chain has TRBV5-1 and TRBJ2-5; D call uncertain. The DNA end lines up better with TRBJ2-1; the J call may be wrong. The germline V gene has CDR1 SGHRS and CDR2 YFSETQ. This CDR3 comprises 16 residues.

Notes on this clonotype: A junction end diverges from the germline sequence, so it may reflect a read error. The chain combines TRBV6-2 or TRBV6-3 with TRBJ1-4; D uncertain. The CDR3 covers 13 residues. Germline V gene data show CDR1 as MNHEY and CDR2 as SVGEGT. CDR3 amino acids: CASAPPYYENLFF. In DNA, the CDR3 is TGTGCCAGCGCTCCACCCTATTATGAAAACCTGTTTTTT.

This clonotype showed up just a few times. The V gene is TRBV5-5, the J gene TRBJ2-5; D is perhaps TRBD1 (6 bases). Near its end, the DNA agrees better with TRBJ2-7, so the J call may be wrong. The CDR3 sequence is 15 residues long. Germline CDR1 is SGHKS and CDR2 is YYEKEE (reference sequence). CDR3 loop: CASSLDLQGSYEQYF. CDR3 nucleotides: TGTGCCAGCAGCTTGGACTTACAGGGCTCCTACGAGCAGTACTTC.

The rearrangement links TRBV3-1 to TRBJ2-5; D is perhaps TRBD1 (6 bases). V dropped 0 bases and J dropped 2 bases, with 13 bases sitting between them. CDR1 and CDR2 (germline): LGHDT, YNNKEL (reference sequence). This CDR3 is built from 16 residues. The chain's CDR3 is CASSQDRTDRQETQYF. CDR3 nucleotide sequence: TGTGCCAGCAGCCAAGACCGGACAGACCGACAAGAGACCCAGTACTTC.

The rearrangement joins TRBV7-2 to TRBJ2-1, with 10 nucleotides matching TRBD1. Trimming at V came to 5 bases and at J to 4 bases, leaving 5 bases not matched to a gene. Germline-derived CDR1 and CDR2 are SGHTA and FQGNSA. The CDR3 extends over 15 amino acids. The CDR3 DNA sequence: TGTGCCAGCAGCCCTGACAGGGGGCTTTACAATGAGCAGTTCTTC. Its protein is CASSPDRGLYNEQFF.

The CDR3 bases are TGTGCCAGCAGCTTAGTGAGGGGCGGTAGTGATGAGCAGTTCTTC. This codes for CASSLVRGGSDEQFF. V usage is TRBV11-2 and J usage is TRBJ2-1; either TRBD1 or TRBD2 may fit D (5 bases each). Trimming removed 1 base at V and 8 bases at J, with 15 bases between. CDR1 is SGHAT and CDR2 is FQNNGV in the germline V gene. CDR3 size: 15 residues. Supplemented by reference TRBV11-2 and TRBJ2-1, the full variable domain reads EAGVAQSPRYKIIEKRQSVAFWCNPISGHATLYWYQQILGQGPKLLIQFQNNGVVDDSQLPKDRFSAERLKGVDSTLKIQPAKLEDSAVYLCASSLVRGGSDEQFFGPGTRLTVL.

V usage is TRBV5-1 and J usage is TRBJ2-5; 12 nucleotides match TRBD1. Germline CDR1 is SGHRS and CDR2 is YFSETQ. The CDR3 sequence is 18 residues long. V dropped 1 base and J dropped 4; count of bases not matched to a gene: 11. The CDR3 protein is CASSLRLPGQGALETQYF. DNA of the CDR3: TGCGCCAGCAGCTTGAGGCTCCCGGGACAGGGGGCTTTAGAGACCCAGTACTTC.

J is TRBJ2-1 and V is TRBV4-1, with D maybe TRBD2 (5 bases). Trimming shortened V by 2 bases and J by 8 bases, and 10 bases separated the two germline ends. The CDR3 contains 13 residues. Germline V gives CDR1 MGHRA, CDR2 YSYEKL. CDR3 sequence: CASSQILGDEQFF. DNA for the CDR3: TGCGCCAGCAGCCAAATTCTCGGGGATGAGCAGTTCTTC.

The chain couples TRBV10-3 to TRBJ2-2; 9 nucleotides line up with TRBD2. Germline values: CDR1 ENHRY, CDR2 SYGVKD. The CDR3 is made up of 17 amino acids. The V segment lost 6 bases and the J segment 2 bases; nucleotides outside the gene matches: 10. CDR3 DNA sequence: TGTGCCATCAGCGGAGTAGGGACTAGCTTTAACACCGGGGAGCTGTTTTTT. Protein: CAISGVGTSFNTGELFF.

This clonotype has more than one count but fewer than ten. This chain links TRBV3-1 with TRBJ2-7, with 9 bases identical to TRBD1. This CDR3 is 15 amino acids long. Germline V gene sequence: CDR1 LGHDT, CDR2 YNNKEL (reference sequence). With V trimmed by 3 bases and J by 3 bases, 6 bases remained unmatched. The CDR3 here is CASSQMGQGNYEQYF. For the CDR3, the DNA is TGTGCCAGCAGCCAGATGGGACAGGGAAACTACGAGCAGTACTTC.

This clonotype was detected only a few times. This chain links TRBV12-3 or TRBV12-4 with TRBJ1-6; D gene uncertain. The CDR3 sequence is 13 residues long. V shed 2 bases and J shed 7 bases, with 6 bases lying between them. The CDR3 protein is CASSLKGNSPLHF. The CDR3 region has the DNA TGTGCCAGCAGTTTAAAAGGGAATTCACCCCTCCACTTT.

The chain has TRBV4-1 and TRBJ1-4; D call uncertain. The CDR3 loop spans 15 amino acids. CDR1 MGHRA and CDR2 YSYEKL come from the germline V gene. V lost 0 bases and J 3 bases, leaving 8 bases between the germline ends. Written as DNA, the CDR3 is TGCGCCAGCAGCCAAGACGGGCCCCCTAATGAAAAACTGTTTTTT. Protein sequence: CASSQDGPPNEKLFF.

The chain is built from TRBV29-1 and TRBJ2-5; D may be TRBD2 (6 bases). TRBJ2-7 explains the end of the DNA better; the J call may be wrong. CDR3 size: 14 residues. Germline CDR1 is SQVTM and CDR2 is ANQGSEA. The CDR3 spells CSAGAGRGSYEQYF. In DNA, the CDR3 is TGCAGCGCCGGGGCGGGAAGGGGCTCCTACGAGCAGTACTTC.